This TCR beta chain was captured by sequencing in a study of cytotoxic CD8 clonotypes in ibrutinib-treated CLL. Assay used: immunoSEQ multiplex PCR; TCRdb lists only in-frame clones, some missing. Altogether 200,000 or so clones are present, 70% to 75% being singletons, with the ten largest covering around 5.9%. Here the sequenced sample was PBMCs, taken after 12 months of ibrutinib treatment. This TCR was sampled from a human donor with chronic lymphocytic leukemia.

The CDR3 sequence is CASSQAGNYGYTF. CDR3 coding DNA: TGCGCCAGCAGCCAAGCAGGGAACTATGGCTACACCTTC. The chain carries TRBV4-1 and TRBJ1-2; weak D call: TRBD1 (5 bases). The CDR3 contains 13 residues. The V end lost 1 base, the J end lost 2 bases, and 5 bases lay between the germline ends. Germline CDR1 MGHRA, CDR2 YSYEKL.